Listed below are T cell receptor beta chains from one sample, sequenced in a study of cytomegalovirus exposure and HLA in healthy donors. Assay used: immunoSEQ multiplex PCR; TCRdb lists only in-frame clones, some missing. Here the sample spans about 95,000 clones, approximately 80% being singletons. The sequencing input was PBMCs. These receptors were taken from a man aged 25-40 years in good health and CMV-seropositive. Each CDR3 is given with its conserved first and last residue. Fields, in order: clone size, V gene, J gene, D gene, CDR3 DNA, CDR3 protein. D genes are given only for firm matches. Not every row has a clone size; where given, it reads once, few, many or a size class.

-,TRBV14,TRBJ1-3,-,TGTGCCAGTACTGGCTCTGGAAACACCATATATTTT,CASTGSGNTIYF
few,TRBV6-5,TRBJ2-7,-,TGTGCCAGCAGTTACAAGGATAGCGGCTCCTACGAGCAGTACTTC,CASSYKDSGSYEQYF
-,TRBV6-1,TRBJ2-1,TRBD2,TGTGCCAGCAACGCCCGCACTAGCGGCTACAATGAGCAGTTCTTC,CASNARTSGYNEQFF
-,TRBV30,TRBJ2-7,-,TGTGCCTGGAGCCGGGACTGGGCTTCAGGAGGGGACTACGAGCAGTACTTC,CAWSRDWASGGDYEQYF
-,TRBV7-9,TRBJ2-7,-,TGTGCCAGCGGCCTGACTAGTCCCCCTTACGAGCAGTACTTC,CASGLTSPPYEQYF
-,TRBV18,TRBJ1-2,TRBD1,TGTGCCAGCTCACCCGGACAGGGGGCTAACTATGGCTACACCTTC,CASSPGQGANYGYTF
few,TRBV14,TRBJ2-7,TRBD2,TGTGCCAGCAGCCCCATAGCGGGAGGGGTCTACGAGCAGTACTTC,CASSPIAGGVYEQYF
-,TRBV5-4,TRBJ2-3,TRBD2,TGTGCCAGCGGGACTAGCGGGAGGGTGGATACGCAGTATTTT,CASGTSGRVDTQYF
-,TRBV28,TRBJ2-7,-,TGTGCCAGCAGTTTAAACCGGGCAGGGCCCTACGAGCAGTACTTC,CASSLNRAGPYEQYF
-,TRBV27,TRBJ2-3,-,TGTGCCAGCAGTTTAAGAGGAGATACGCAGTATTTT,CASSLRGDTQYF
once,TRBV10-3,TRBJ2-7,TRBD2,TGTGCCACCTCAGCGGGAGGTGCCTACGAGCAGTACTTC,CATSAGGAYEQYF
-,TRBV30,TRBJ2-7,-,TGTGCCTGGAGTAAGGAGCCAAAGGCCTACGAGCAGTACTTC,CAWSKEPKAYEQYF
-,TRBV6-5,TRBJ2-2,TRBD1,TGTGCCAGCCACAGGGGGAACACCGGGGAGCTGTTTTTT,CASHRGNTGELFF
-,TRBV9,TRBJ2-7,-,TGTGCCAGCAGCGTAAGCCATTCCTACGAGCAGTACTTC,CASSVSHSYEQYF
-,TRBV15,TRBJ1-1,TRBD1,TGTGCCACCAGCAGAGATAAGGACAGGGGCTCCTTT,CATSRDKDRGSF
once,TRBV6-1,TRBJ2-7,TRBD2,TGTGCCAGCACCGGACTAGCCTACGAGCAGTACTTC,CASTGLAYEQYF
-,TRBV4-3,TRBJ2-3,-,TGCGCCAGCAGCCCAGGACTGCGCACAGATACGCAGTATTTT,CASSPGLRTDTQYF
-,TRBV10-3,TRBJ2-7,-,TGTGCCATCAGTGAGTCGGTTAGCGACTACGAGCAGTACTTC,CAISESVSDYEQYF
-,TRBV11-2,TRBJ1-4,-,TGTGCCAGCAGCCAACTCCCTTCCGCAACTAATGAAAAACTGTTTTTT,CASSQLPSATNEKLFF
few,TRBV5-6,TRBJ2-2,-,TGTGCCAGCAGCTATGTAGGGGGAACCGGGGAGCTGTTTTTT,CASSYVGGTGELFF
-,TRBV28,TRBJ2-7,-,TGTGCCAGCAGAGTAGCCCACGAGCAGTACTTC,CASRVAHEQYF
once,TRBV29-1,TRBJ1-2,-,TGCAGCGCCTCCAGGCCCCTCAGTGGCGGCTACACCTTC,CSASRPLSGGYTF
-,TRBV29-1,TRBJ1-1,TRBD1,TGCAGCGCAGCAGGGGGCGGCAACACTGAAGCTTTCTTT,CSAAGGGNTEAFF
-,TRBV30,TRBJ2-7,-,TGTGCGGTCCCCGCGAGTCCCTACGAGCAGTACTTC,CAVPASPYEQYF